This TCR beta chain was found in a study of blood T cell repertoires in COVID-19. Methods used by the authors: Estimation of nucleated cell counts relied on the amplification of reference gene primers. Profiled with immunoSEQ multiplex PCR; TCRdb holds only in-frame clones, not every one. V, J and clone size are taken as reported in that table, and D and trimming were inferred from the DNA itself. Among a few hundred thousand clones listed, around 84% were seen once. V gave up 5 bases and J gave up 7 bases; unmatched junction bases: 10. The CDR3 contains 14 residues. Germline V gene lookup returns CDR1 MDHEN and CDR2 SYDVKM.

The chain joins TRBV28 to TRBJ2-7, with TRBD1 identical over 8 bases. The sample comprised peripheral blood. The sequence was collected from a woman aged 40 to 50 who had recovered from COVID-19. CDR3 DNA: TGTGCCAGCAGTCCACCGGACAGGGTTTCTGAGCAGTACTTC. It codes for CASSPPDRVSEQYF.